Each of the 13 T cell receptor beta chains below was sequenced from the same sample in a study of T cells in Graves' hyperthyroidism and ophthalmopathy (dated by TCRdb to about 2019). Library method: multiplex PCR. This sample was sequenced with an Illumina HiSeq 2000. The TCR beta CDR3 regions were amplified from RNA transcripts. The first round of RT-PCR for the TCR CDR3 was performed with the HTBI primer set and the Qiagen OneStep RT-PCR kit. TCRdb redid the processing of the public reads, applying fastp at Q25 and MiXCR, and retained in-frame beta chains. Every entry covers one CDR3 protein and lists the most common genes and DNA from its rows. The sample table holds 470,000 or so distinct CDR3 sequences, of which less than 25% were seen once. The top ten clonotypes cover 26% of the sample. Sample: blood. All receptors come from a man between 18 and 29 years old with Graves' hyperthyroidism.

The chain couples TRBV4-1 to TRBJ2-2, with a weak D call TRBD2 (5 bases). Germline loops: CDR1 MGHRA, CDR2 YSYEKL. V was trimmed by 0 bases and J by 3 bases, leaving 17 bases between them. The CDR3 length is 18 residues. CDR3 coding DNA: TGCGCCAGCAGCCAAGACCCGGACTCCGAAGCGGACACCGGGGAGCTGTTTTTT. Translation gives CASSQDPDSEADTGELFF.

This chain connects TRBV30 to TRBJ1-5, with TRBD1 matching 9 bases. The CDR3 has 13 residues. With V trimmed by 5 bases and J by 5 bases, 4 bases remained unmatched. Germline-derived CDR1 and CDR2 are GTSNPN and SVGIG (reference sequence). The CDR3 nucleotides are TGTGCCTGGGACCGACAGGGGGATCAGCCCCAGCATTTT. Translated, it gives CAWDRQGDQPQHF.

The rearrangement uses TRBV20-1 and TRBJ1-2; 8 bases match TRBD1. The CDR3 loop spans 12 amino acids. Germline V lookup: CDR1 DFQATT, CDR2 SNEGSKA (reference sequence). V shed 6 bases and J 5 bases; nucleotides not matched to a gene: 5. CDR3 bases: TGCAGTGCCGGACAGGGAACTTATGGCTACACCTTC. This gives the protein CSAGQGTYGYTF.

The gene calls are TRBV19 and TRBJ1-5, with 8 positions matching TRBD1. V trimming: 5 bases; J trimming: 4 bases; junction bases outside the gene matches: 13. The CDR3 loop spans 17 amino acids. Looked up from germline, CDR1 is LNHDA and CDR2 is SQIVND (reference sequence). The DNA for the CDR3 is TGTGCCAGTAGTTACCAGGGGGCAGATGCGGGTAATCAGCCCCAGCATTTT. Protein: CASSYQGADAGNQPQHF. The complete variable domain, with remaining parts taken from reference TRBV19 and TRBJ1-5, reads DGGITQSPKYLFRKEGQNVTLSCEQNLNHDAMYWYRQDPGQGLRLIYYSQIVNDFQKGDIAEGYSVSREKKESFPLTVTSAQKNPTAFYLCASSYQGADAGNQPQHFGDGTRLSIL.

This clonotype was observed many times. This CDR3 reads CASSSGTEENIQYF. In DNA, the CDR3 is TGTGCCAGCAGTTCCGGGACAGAGGAAAACATTCAGTACTTC. The chain uses TRBV12-3 or TRBV12-4 and TRBJ2-4, with 7 bases lining up with TRBD1. V dropped 4 bases and J dropped 5; count of bases not matched to a gene: 5. This CDR3 region has 14 residues.

Many counts were recorded for this clonotype. The rearrangement uses TRBV28 and TRBJ2-7, with a possible D match to TRBD2 (7 bases). Germline loops: CDR1 MDHEN, CDR2 SYDVKM. The CDR3 is 14 residues long. V lost 3 bases, J lost 2 bases, and 11 bases lay in between. The CDR3 loop is CASSLTGGPYEQYF. CDR3 bases: TGTGCCAGCAGTTTGACGGGGGGCCCCTACGAGCAGTACTTC.

The V gene is TRBV5-1, the J gene TRBJ1-1; 8 bases align to TRBD1. J was trimmed by 6 bases and V by 3 bases; bases with no gene match: 7. Germline V gene data show CDR1 as SGHRS and CDR2 as YFSETQ. The CDR3 covers 14 residues. The CDR3 region is CASSYGTGEAEAFF. For the CDR3, the DNA is TGCGCCAGCAGCTACGGGACAGGAGAGGCTGAAGCTTTCTTT.

J is TRBJ2-1 and V is TRBV20-1; maybe TRBD2 (5 bases). The CDR3 is made up of 12 amino acids. V was cut by 3 bases and J by 9 bases, with 12 bases left in between. Germline loops: CDR1 DFQATT, CDR2 SNEGSKA (reference sequence). The CDR3 region is CSASGSDIEQFF. The CDR3 coding sequence is TGCAGTGCTAGTGGTAGCGATATTGAGCAGTTCTTC.

This clonotype came up a few times. The chain carries TRBV15 and TRBJ2-5; D is unclear. Germline CDR1 LNHNV, CDR2 YYDKDF (reference sequence). This CDR3 is 11 amino acids long. The V gene lost 3 bases and the J gene lost 3 bases, with 2 bases spanning the gap. The CDR3 here is CATSSEETQYF. CDR3 coding DNA: TGTGCCACCAGCAGTGAAGAGACCCAGTACTTC.

This clonotype was found a few times. The rearrangement uses TRBV11-3 and TRBJ2-5, with 11 bases matching TRBD2. The germline V gene has CDR1 SGHNT and CDR2 YENEEA. The CDR3 runs to 16 residues. The V and J ends lost 5 bases and 5 bases, in that order; junction bases with no gene match: 10. The CDR3 nucleotides are TGTGCCAGCAGCAAACTAGCGGGGGCCCCTTTGGAGACCCAGTACTTC. Translating it yields CASSKLAGAPLETQYF.

This chain uses TRBV19 with TRBJ2-7; no firm D call. The germline V gene has CDR1 LNHDA and CDR2 SQIVND (reference sequence). V dropped 4 bases and J dropped 5 bases, with 15 bases sitting between them. The CDR3 sequence is 14 residues long. This chain's CDR3 is CASSRYGGPHEQYF. CDR3 DNA sequence: TGTGCCAGTAGTAGGTACGGCGGTCCGCACGAGCAGTACTTC.

This clonotype was seen a handful of times. The rearrangement joins TRBV29-1 to TRBJ1-3; weak D call: TRBD1 (5 bases). Germline CDR1 and CDR2: SQVTM and ANQGSEA. V lost 2 bases and J lost 0, with 14 bases in between. This CDR3 has 16 amino acids. CDR3 bases: TGCAGCGTTGAACCTCGACGGGACCACTCTGGAAACACCATATATTTT. Its protein product is CSVEPRRDHSGNTIYF.

This clonotype was detected ten times or more. The chain has TRBV6-4 and TRBJ1-5; TRBD1 matches 7 bases. Germline V gives CDR1 MRHNA, CDR2 SNTAGT. With 5 bases clipped from V and 5 bases from J, the junction kept 15 bases outside the gene matches. The CDR3 is 17 residues long. The DNA for the CDR3 is TGTGCCAGCAGTCCCCACCGACGGGACAGACAATATCAGCCCCAGCATTTT. Its translation is CASSPHRRDRQYQPQHF.